The 5 T cell receptor beta chains below were found in one sample sequenced in a study of PD-1 blockade in classical Hodgkin lymphoma. Autologous stem cell transplantation was followed by relapse in every patient, and brentuximab vedotin exposure varied. The protocol was immunoSEQ multiplex PCR, while the TCRdb copy is restricted to in-frame clones and leaves out a portion. Here the sample spans 35,000 to 45,000 clones, approximately 70% being singletons. The sample here was peripheral blood mononuclear cells (PBMCs), taken before the second cycle of nivolumab. The receptors stem from a human donor with classical Hodgkin lymphoma.

The rearrangement uses TRBV19 and TRBJ2-7, with D perhaps TRBD1 (6 bases). Trimming left V 3 bases short and J 7 bases short, with 19 bases between. Germline V gene data show CDR1 as LNHDA and CDR2 as SQIVND (reference sequence). The CDR3 consists of 15 residues. The CDR3 DNA reads TGTGCCAGTAGTATGGATGGGATACAGGGCTCAGAGCAGTACTTC. Its translation: CASSMDGIQGSEQYF.

J is TRBJ2-1 and V is TRBV4-2; 16 bases map to TRBD2. Germline V CDR1 and CDR2: LGHNA, YNFKEQ. CDR3 length: 17 residues. V shed 4 bases, J shed 7 bases, and the junction held 7 bases outside the gene matches. The CDR3 sequence is CASSPSGTSGRANEQFF. CDR3 sequence (DNA): TGTGCCAGCAGCCCTTCCGGGACTAGCGGGAGGGCGAATGAGCAGTTCTTC.

This clone occurred a few times. V usage is TRBV28 and J usage is TRBJ2-3, with TRBD2 as a possible D gene (5 bases). Germline CDR1 is MDHEN and CDR2 is SYDVKM. There are 15 residues in the CDR3. Trimming took 4 bases from V and 0 from J, leaving 11 bases between them. The chain's CDR3 is CASSSGGASTDTQYF. The DNA of the CDR3 is TGTGCCAGCAGTTCAGGAGGAGCTAGCACAGATACGCAGTATTTT. Supplemented by reference TRBV28 and TRBJ2-3, the full variable domain reads DVKVTQSSRYLVKRTGEKVFLECVQDMDHENMFWYRQDPGLGLRLIYFSYDVKMKEKGDIPEGYSVSREKKERFSLILESASTNQTSMYLCASSSGGASTDTQYFGPGTRLTVL.

This clone has just a few counts. CDR3: CATSRDKAGGLYNEQFF. CDR3 nucleotide sequence: TGTGCCACCAGCAGAGATAAGGCGGGGGGCCTTTACAATGAGCAGTTCTTC. The gene calls are TRBV15 and TRBJ2-1; the match to TRBD2 covers 8 bases. V gave up 0 bases and J gave up 4 bases; unmatched junction bases: 8. Per germline, CDR1 LNHNV and CDR2 YYDKDF (reference sequence). The CDR3 has 17 residues.

The chain has TRBV28 and TRBJ2-7; maybe TRBD1 (5 bases). This CDR3 region has 17 residues. V was clipped by 6 bases and J by 1 base, with 22 bases between them. Germline V gives CDR1 MDHEN, CDR2 SYDVKM. DNA for the CDR3: TGTGCCAGCAGATCCCATTTACAAGGGGATGAATCCTACGAGCAGTACTTC. This encodes CASRSHLQGDESYEQYF.